This TCR beta chain comes out of a study of siplizumab effects on memory and regulatory T cells. Study outcomes and limitations: Among alloreactive clones, only a minor fraction mapped to unstimulated subsets. Apparently key alloresponse contributors, naive T cells also seemed more diverse than memory cells. Alloreactive sequences tracing back to unstimulated CD4+ memory cells fell significantly with siplizumab. In siplizumab conditions, mappable alloreactive CD4+ clones averaged about 63% Treg-derived, against 25% to 30% in controls.

This clone appeared a single time. Its antigen is currently unknown. Assay used: immunoSEQ multiplex PCR; TCRdb lists only in-frame clones, some missing. Among approximately 94,000 clones, approximately 93% were seen once, and the ten largest hold under 8.5%. This receptor was taken from a human donor in good health. Sequencing was performed on CD8+ T cells sorted from blood.

CDR3 nucleotides: TGTGCCAGCAGCCAAGTTCCGGAGAACACTGAAGCTTTCTTT. It is translated as CASSQVPENTEAFF. The chain is built from TRBV14 and TRBJ1-1, with D unresolved. The germline V and J ends were trimmed by 1 base and 1 base, with 7 bases remaining between them. The CDR3 consists of 14 residues. Germline V gene lookup returns CDR1 SGHDN and CDR2 FVKESK.